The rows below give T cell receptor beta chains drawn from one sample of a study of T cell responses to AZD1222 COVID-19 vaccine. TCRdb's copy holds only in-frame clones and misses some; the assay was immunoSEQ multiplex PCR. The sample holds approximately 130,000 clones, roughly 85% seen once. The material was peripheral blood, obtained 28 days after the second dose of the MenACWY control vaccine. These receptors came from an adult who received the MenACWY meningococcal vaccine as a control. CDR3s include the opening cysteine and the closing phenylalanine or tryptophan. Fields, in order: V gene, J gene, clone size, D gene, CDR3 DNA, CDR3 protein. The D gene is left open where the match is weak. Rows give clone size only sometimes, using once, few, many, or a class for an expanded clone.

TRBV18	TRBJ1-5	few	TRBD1	TGTGCCAGCTCACCGGACAGGGCTGTGCAGCCCCAGCATTTT	CASSPDRAVQPQHF
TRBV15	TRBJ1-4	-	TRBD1	TGTGCCACCAGCAGGGATGGGGACAGCGCGAATGAAAAACTGTTTTTT	CATSRDGDSANEKLFF
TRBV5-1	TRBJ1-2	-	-	TGCGCCAGCAGCTCTTACGACAGAACAGGGACCTACACCTTC	CASSSYDRTGTYTF
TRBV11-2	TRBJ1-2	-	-	TGTGCCAGCAGCTTAGATCCTGGGCACCTTGTTGGCTACACCTTC	CASSLDPGHLVGYTF
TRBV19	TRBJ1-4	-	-	TGTGCCAGTAGGGGGACCGGGCGAGCAACTAATGAAAAACTGTTTTTT	CASRGTGRATNEKLFF
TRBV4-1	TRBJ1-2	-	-	TGCGCCAGCAGCCCCAGGGGATTCGAGGTGGATGGCTACACCTTC	CASSPRGFEVDGYTF
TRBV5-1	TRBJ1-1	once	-	TGCGCCAGCAGCACCACAGGGACTGAAGCTTTCTTT	CASSTTGTEAFF
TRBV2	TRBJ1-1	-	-	TGTGCCAGCACTGTGGGCAGGGACACTGAAGCTTTCTTT	CASTVGRDTEAFF
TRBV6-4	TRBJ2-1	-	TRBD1	TGTGCCAGCAGTGAAAAGGGGGCGGACTACAATGAGCAGTTCTTC	CASSEKGADYNEQFF
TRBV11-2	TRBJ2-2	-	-	TGTGCCAGCAGCTTCGGTGCAGGGAACACCGGGGAGCTGTTTTTT	CASSFGAGNTGELFF
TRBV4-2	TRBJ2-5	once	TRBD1	TGTGCCAGCAGCCAGCCGGGACAGGGGCAAGAGACCCAGTACTTC	CASSQPGQGQETQYF
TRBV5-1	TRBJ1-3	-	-	TGCGCCAGCAGCTTGGGAGGGACTGGAAACACCATATATTTT	CASSLGGTGNTIYF
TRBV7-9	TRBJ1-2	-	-	TGTGCCAGCAGCTTAGGAGGCAGTTCCCTCTATGGCTACACCTTC	CASSLGGSSLYGYTF
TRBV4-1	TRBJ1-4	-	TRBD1	TGCGCCAGCAGCCCATCGACAGGGGGCATTGAAAAACTGTTTTTT	CASSPSTGGIEKLFF
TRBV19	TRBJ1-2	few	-	TGTGCCAGTAGTACTCCGGGCGGCTACACCTTC	CASSTPGGYTF
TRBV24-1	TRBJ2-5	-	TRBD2	TGTGCCACCAGTGATTTACTAGCGGGAAAAGAGACCCAGTACTTC	CATSDLLAGKETQYF
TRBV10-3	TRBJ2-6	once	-	TGTGCCATCAGTGCGGGGACACCCTCTGGGGCCAACGTCCTGACTTTC	CAISAGTPSGANVLTF
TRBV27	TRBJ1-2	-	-	TGTGCCAGCAAGCGGGGAGGAGGCTACACCTTC	CASKRGGGYTF
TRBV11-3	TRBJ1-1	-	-	TGTGCCAGCAGCGACGGGCCGGTCACTGAAGCTTTCTTT	CASSDGPVTEAFF
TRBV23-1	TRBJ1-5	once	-	TGCGCCAGCAGTCAAAATGGTTCAACGGGCAATCAGCCCCAGCATTTT	CASSQNGSTGNQPQHF
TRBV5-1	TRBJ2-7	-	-	TGCGCCAGCAGCTTGAAGGGGGACGACGGCGAGCAGTACTTC	CASSLKGDDGEQYF
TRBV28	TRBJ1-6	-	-	TGTGCCAGCAGTTCCATGGGAGGGGGAAGGTCCGGGAATTCACCCCTCCACTTT	CASSSMGGGRSGNSPLHF
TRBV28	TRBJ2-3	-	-	TGTGCCAGCAGCTCCCCCTGGGGGCAGACAGATACGCAGTATTTT	CASSSPWGQTDTQYF
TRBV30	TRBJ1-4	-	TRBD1	TGTGCCTGTCAGGGACAGGGGAATAGTATTTCGTTTTTT	CACQGQGNSISFF
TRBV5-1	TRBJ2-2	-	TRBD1	TGCGCCAGCAGTTTACAGGGGGGCACCGGGGAGCTGTTTTTT	CASSLQGGTGELFF
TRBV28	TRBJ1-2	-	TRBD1	TGTGCCAGCAGTTTAACGAGGGGGCTTGGCTACACCTTC	CASSLTRGLGYTF
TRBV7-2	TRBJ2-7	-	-	TGTGCCAGCAGCTTAGGGATCGGCTACGAGCAGTACTTC	CASSLGIGYEQYF
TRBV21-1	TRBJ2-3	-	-	TGTGCCAGCAGCAAAGGCCTAGCGGGAGGGCACCGAACAGATACGCAGTATTTT	CASSKGLAGGHRTDTQYF
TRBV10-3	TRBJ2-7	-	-	TGTGCCATCAGGCAAGGGGGTTACGAGCAGTACTTC	CAIRQGGYEQYF
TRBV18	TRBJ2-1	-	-	TGTGCCAGCTCACCACCGGCAGGGTTTAATGAGCAGTTCTTC	CASSPPAGFNEQFF
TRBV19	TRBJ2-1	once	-	TGTGCCAGTAGTATAGCATCCAGCGGCTCCTACAATGAGCAGTTCTTC	CASSIASSGSYNEQFF
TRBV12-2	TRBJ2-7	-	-	TGTGCAAGTCGCCCGGACAGGGAGCAGTACTTC	CASRPDREQYF
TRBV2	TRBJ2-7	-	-	TGTGCCAGCTACCGTACGGTGGCATACGAGCAGTACTTC	CASYRTVAYEQYF
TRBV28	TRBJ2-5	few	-	TGTGCCAGCAGTTTAGGAACAGGGACCTTTCAAGAGACCCAGTACTTC	CASSLGTGTFQETQYF
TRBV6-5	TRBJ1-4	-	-	TGTGCCAGCAGTTATCGCCGCCTGGGAGGGCTGTTTTTT	CASSYRRLGGLFF
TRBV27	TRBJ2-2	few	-	TGTGCCAGCTCTCGTACGGCGAGCACACTCACCGGGGAGCTGTTTTTT	CASSRTASTLTGELFF
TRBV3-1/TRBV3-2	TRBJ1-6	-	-	TGTGCCAGCAGCCAAGTCCAGGTGGGAAGCTCCTATAATTCACCCCTCCACTTT	CASSQVQVGSSYNSPLHF
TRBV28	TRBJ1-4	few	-	TGTGCCAGCAGGTCCGGACGGAGTACATGGGAAAAACTGTTTTTT	CASRSGRSTWEKLFF
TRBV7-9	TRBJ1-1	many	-	TGTGCCAGCAGCTTACCCGGGACACCGAACACTGAAGCTTTCTTT	CASSLPGTPNTEAFF
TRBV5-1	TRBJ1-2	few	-	TGCGCCAGCAGCCCCGGGGGCCTCCATGGCTACACCTTC	CASSPGGLHGYTF
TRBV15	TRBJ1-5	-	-	TGTGCCACTGGAGGTGGAGCTCATAGCAATCAGCCCCAGCATTTT	CATGGGAHSNQPQHF
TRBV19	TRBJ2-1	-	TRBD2	TGTGCCAGTAGTACGGTAGCGGGGGGGCCCCGCAATGAGCAGTTCTTC	CASSTVAGGPRNEQFF
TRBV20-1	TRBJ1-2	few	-	TGCAGTGCTGCCGACTATGGCTACACCTTC	CSAADYGYTF
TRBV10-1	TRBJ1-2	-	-	TGCGCCAGCAGTGAGTCGCCCCAAGGGAGGCGAACCTTC	CASSESPQGRRTF
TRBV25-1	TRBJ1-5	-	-	TGTGCCAGCAGTGAAGGTGACAGAAATAGCAATCAGCCCCAGCATTTT	CASSEGDRNSNQPQHF
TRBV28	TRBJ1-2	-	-	TGTGCCAGCAGTAGGCTCTATGGCTACACCTTC	CASSRLYGYTF
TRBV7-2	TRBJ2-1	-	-	TGTGCCAGCAGCTTATTAGTCTCAGGTGAGCAGTTCTTC	CASSLLVSGEQFF
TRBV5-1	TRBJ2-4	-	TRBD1	TGCGCCAGCAGCTTGGGGGGACAGTTAGCCAAAAACATTCAGTACTTC	CASSLGGQLAKNIQYF
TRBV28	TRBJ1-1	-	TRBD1	TGTGCCAGCAGTAGGAGACAGGGGATGAACACTGAAGCTTTCTTT	CASSRRQGMNTEAFF
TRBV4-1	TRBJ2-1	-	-	TGCGCCAGCAGCCCCGTCGTAGGGGAGAGGTACAATGAGCAGTTCTTC	CASSPVVGERYNEQFF
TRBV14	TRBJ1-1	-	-	TGTGCCAGCAGCCAAGATTTAAACGTAGGGGCTGAAGCTTTCTTT	CASSQDLNVGAEAFF
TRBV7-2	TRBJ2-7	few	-	TGTGCCAGCAGCTTAAAGGCTAGCTACGAGCAGTACTTC	CASSLKASYEQYF